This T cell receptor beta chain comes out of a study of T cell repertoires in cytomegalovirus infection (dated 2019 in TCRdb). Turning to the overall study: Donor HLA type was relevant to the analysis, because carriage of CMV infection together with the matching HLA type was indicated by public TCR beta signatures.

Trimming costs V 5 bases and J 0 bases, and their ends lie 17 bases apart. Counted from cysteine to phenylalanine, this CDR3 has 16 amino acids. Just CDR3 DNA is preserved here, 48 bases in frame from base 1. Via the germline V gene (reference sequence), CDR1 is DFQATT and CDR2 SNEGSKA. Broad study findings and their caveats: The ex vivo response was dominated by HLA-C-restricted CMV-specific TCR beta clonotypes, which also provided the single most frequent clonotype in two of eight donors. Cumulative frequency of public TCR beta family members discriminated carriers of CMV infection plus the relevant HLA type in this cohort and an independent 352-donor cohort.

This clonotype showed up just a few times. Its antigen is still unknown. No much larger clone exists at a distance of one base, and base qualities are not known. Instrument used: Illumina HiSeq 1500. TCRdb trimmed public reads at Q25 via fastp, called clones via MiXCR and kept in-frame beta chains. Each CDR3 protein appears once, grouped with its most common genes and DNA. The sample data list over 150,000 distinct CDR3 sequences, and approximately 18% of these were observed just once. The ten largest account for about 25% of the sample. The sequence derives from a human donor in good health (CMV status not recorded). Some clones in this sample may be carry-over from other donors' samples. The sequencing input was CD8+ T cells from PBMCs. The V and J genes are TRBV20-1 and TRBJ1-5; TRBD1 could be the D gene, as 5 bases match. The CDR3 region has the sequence CSAGRLTDYSNQPQHF. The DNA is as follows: TGCAGTGCTGGCAGGTTGACAGACTATAGCAATCAGCCCCAGCATTTT.